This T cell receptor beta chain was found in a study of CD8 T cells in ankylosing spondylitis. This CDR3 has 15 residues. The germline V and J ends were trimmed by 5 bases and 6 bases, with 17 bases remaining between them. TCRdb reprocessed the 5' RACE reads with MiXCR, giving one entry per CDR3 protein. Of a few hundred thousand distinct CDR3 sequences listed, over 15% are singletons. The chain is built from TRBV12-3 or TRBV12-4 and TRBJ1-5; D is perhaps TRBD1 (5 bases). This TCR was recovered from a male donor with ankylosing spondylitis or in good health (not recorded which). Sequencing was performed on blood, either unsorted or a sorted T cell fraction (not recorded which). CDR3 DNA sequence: TGTGCCAGCAGTCCCGAGGACACTTATAGTCAGCCCCAGCATTTT. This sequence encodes CASSPEDTYSQPQHF.